Shown below are 21 T cell receptor beta chains from a single sample sequenced in a study of T cell responses to AZD1222 COVID-19 vaccine. Data came from immunoSEQ multiplex PCR; TCRdb stores just in-frame clones and leaves some out. The repertoire holds roughly 120,000 clones, with around 87% as singletons. The source material was peripheral blood, sampled 28 days after the second AZD1222 dose. The source of these receptors is an adult who received the AZD1222 COVID-19 vaccine.

This clone came up once. The chain employs TRBV4-1 and TRBJ2-3, with 11 bases fitting TRBD2. This CDR3 has 16 residues. With 2 bases clipped from V and 5 bases from J, the junction kept 6 bases outside the gene matches. Germline V gives CDR1 MGHRA, CDR2 YSYEKL. The CDR3 sequence: CASSQPTGTSGDTQYF. The CDR3 DNA reads as TGCGCCAGCAGCCAACCAACCGGGACTAGCGGAGATACGCAGTATTTT.

This clone was observed a few times. V gene TRBV6-5 combines with J gene TRBJ1-1; D unresolved. This CDR3 is built from 15 residues. In germline, CDR1 is MNHEY, CDR2 SVGAGI. With 0 bases removed from V and 2 bases from J, the gap between germline ends came to 10 bases. Here the CDR3 reads CASSYSFAANTEAFF. For the CDR3, the DNA is TGTGCCAGCAGTTACTCGTTCGCAGCCAACACTGAAGCTTTCTTT.

The rearrangement links TRBV30 to TRBJ1-1; no reliable D call. The length of the CDR3 is 11 residues. Germline loops: CDR1 GTSNPN, CDR2 SVGIG (reference sequence). The germline V and J ends were trimmed by 0 bases and 3 bases, with 2 bases remaining between them. The CDR3 DNA reads TGTGCCTGGAGTGTCTACACTGAAGCTTTCTTT. Protein product: CAWSVYTEAFF.

The gene calls are TRBV30 and TRBJ1-4; D not resolved. CDR1 is GTSNPN, CDR2 SVGIG, per germline (reference sequence). CDR3 size: 15 residues. Deletions cut 3 bases from V and 0 bases from J, with 11 bases between. CDR3 in DNA: TGTGCCTGGAGAAATATGCGGTCAACTAATGAAAAACTGTTTTTT. Translated: CAWRNMRSTNEKLFF.

The J gene is TRBJ1-2, the V gene TRBV6-1, with a tentative D call TRBD1 (6 bases). Trimming cost V 2 bases and J 0 bases, with 13 bases left between them. The CDR3 loop spans 16 amino acids. Germline V gene lookup returns CDR1 MNHNS and CDR2 SASEGT. The CDR3 DNA follows: TGTGCCAGCAGTGAAACTTCAGGGGTATCTAACTATGGCTACACCTTC. Encoded protein: CASSETSGVSNYGYTF.

The chain couples TRBV6-6 to TRBJ1-5; D perhaps matches TRBD1 (6 bases). Per the germline V gene, CDR1 is MNHNY and CDR2 is SVGAGI (reference sequence). The germline V and J ends were trimmed by 11 bases and 4 bases, with 12 bases remaining between them. There are 12 residues in the CDR3. CDR3 nucleotide sequence: TGTGCCGGCGGGGGCCCTAATCAGCCCCAGCATTTT. The encoded protein is CAGGGPNQPQHF.

The V and J genes are TRBV2 and TRBJ1-4; D uncertain. This CDR3 is 17 amino acids long. The V end lost 2 bases, the J end lost 0 bases, and 13 bases lay between the germline ends. The V gene's germline CDR1 is SNHLY and CDR2 FYNNEI. DNA of the CDR3: TGTGCCAGCAGTGAACGGTCAGGAAATGCAACTAATGAAAAACTGTTTTTT. The encoded protein is CASSERSGNATNEKLFF. Full variable domain (missing parts from reference TRBV2 and TRBJ1-4): EPEVTQTPSHQVTQMGQEVILRCVPISNHLYFYWYRQILGQKVEFLVSFYNNEISEKSEIFDDQFSVERPDGSNFTLKIRSTKLEDSAMYFCASSERSGNATNEKLFFGSGTQLSVL.

The chain is built from TRBV7-8 and TRBJ1-5, with D hard to call. Germline values: CDR1 SGHVS, CDR2 FQNEAQ. This CDR3 contains 15 residues. V lost 2 bases, J lost 4 bases, and 12 bases lay in between. The CDR3 sequence is CASSLWESTNQPQHF. The CDR3 bases are TGTGCCAGCAGCTTATGGGAGTCGACTAATCAGCCCCAGCATTTT.

The rearrangement links TRBV29-1 to TRBJ1-1, with D uncertain. The germline CDR1 and CDR2 sequences are SQVTM and ANQGSEA. Trimming removed 3 bases at V and 11 bases at J, with 16 bases between. The CDR3 loop spans 12 amino acids. CDR3 sequence reads: CSVEAPTRRAFF. The CDR3 DNA reads as TGCAGCGTTGAGGCCCCCACACGGAGGGCTTTCTTT.

The chain has TRBV29-1 and TRBJ1-1, with D perhaps matching TRBD1 (5 bases). Germline CDR1 is SQVTM and CDR2 is ANQGSEA. The germline V and J ends were trimmed by 6 bases and 6 bases, with 14 bases remaining between them. This CDR3 region has 12 residues. The CDR3 DNA sequence: TGCAGCGTGGGGCAGGGAAAGGCTGAAGCTTTCTTT. Encoded protein: CSVGQGKAEAFF.

V gene TRBV7-2 combines with J gene TRBJ2-7; 9 nucleotides agree with TRBD1. Per the germline V gene, CDR1 is SGHTA and CDR2 is FQGNSA. Trimming cost V 4 bases and J 3 bases; bases outside gene matches: 4. CDR3 length: 14 residues. Here the CDR3 DNA reads TGTGCCAGCAGCTCGCGGGACAGGGTCTACGAGCAGTACTTC. Protein sequence: CASSSRDRVYEQYF.

The chain employs TRBV11-3 and TRBJ2-7; D may correspond to TRBD1 or TRBD2 (5 bases each). Germline lookup yields CDR1 SGHNT and CDR2 YENEEA. Trimming removed 0 bases at V and 9 bases at J, with 12 bases between. This CDR3 region has 13 residues. The CDR3 loop is CASSLEFGDGQYF. DNA for the CDR3: TGTGCCAGCAGCTTAGAATTCGGGGACGGGCAGTACTTC.

This clone was recorded once. The rearrangement joins TRBV18 to TRBJ2-5; D uncertain. The CDR3 sequence is 15 residues long. Germline V CDR1 and CDR2: KGHSH, LQKENI. Trimming pared 3 bases from V and 0 bases from J, leaving 11 bases between. CDR3 coding DNA: TGTGCCAGCTCACCGATAGGCGGCTACCAAGAGACCCAGTACTTC. Translating gives CASSPIGGYQETQYF.

The V and J genes are TRBV14 and TRBJ1-1; 7 bases are shared with TRBD1. CDR1 is SGHDN, CDR2 FVKESK, per germline. Unmatched junction bases numbered 10, after V lost 4 bases and J lost 5 bases. CDR3 size: 15 residues. The DNA for the CDR3 is TGTGCCAGCAGCCTCCGACAGGGCTGGTGGACTGAAGCTTTCTTT. Encoded protein: CASSLRQGWWTEAFF. Looking up the rest from reference TRBV14 and TRBJ1-1 gives the full variable domain: EAGVTQFPSHSVIEKGQTVTLRCDPISGHDNLYWYRRVMGKEIKFLLHFVKESKQDESGMPNNRFLAERTGGTYSTLKVQPAELEDSGVYFCASSLRQGWWTEAFFGQGTRLTVV.

J is TRBJ2-5 and V is TRBV29-1, with D unresolved. This CDR3 has 14 amino acids. The V and J ends lost 7 bases and 0 bases respectively, with 15 bases between them. In germline, CDR1 is SQVTM, CDR2 ANQGSEA. The CDR3 DNA reads as TGCAGCGCCGCGCCTGGACGTTACCAAGAGACCCAGTACTTC. Its translation is CSAAPGRYQETQYF.

CDR3 bases: TGTGCCAGCAGCGAAAATCAGGGGAAGGATGGCTACACCTTC. Protein: CASSENQGKDGYTF. This sequence joins TRBV9 and TRBJ1-2; tentative D call: TRBD1 (6 bases). Germline assignment: CDR1 SGDLS and CDR2 YYNGEE. Trimming shortened V by 3 bases and J by 6 bases, and 15 bases separated the two germline ends. There are 14 residues in the CDR3.

This clone was counted only a few times. This rearrangement joins TRBV13 to TRBJ2-2, with unresolved D. Germline-derived CDR1 and CDR2 are PRHDT and FYEKMQ (reference sequence). V lost 5 bases, J lost 2 bases, and 6 bases lay in between. This CDR3 has 13 amino acids. CDR3 loop: CASSPPNTGELFF. CDR3 nucleotides: TGTGCCAGCAGCCCTCCCAACACCGGGGAGCTGTTTTTT.

V usage is TRBV27 and J usage is TRBJ2-1; D may be TRBD2 (7 bases). This CDR3 is 14 amino acids long. With 7 bases removed from V and 5 bases from J, the gap between germline ends came to 15 bases. CDR1 and CDR2 from the germline V gene are MNHEY and SMNVEV (reference sequence). In DNA form, the CDR3 reads TGTGCCAGCATGAGGGGGGGCGCACACAATGAGCAGTTCTTC. Translation: CASMRGGAHNEQFF.

The chain uses TRBV6-5 and TRBJ1-2, with D hard to call. Germline CDR1 is MNHEY and CDR2 is SVGAGI. The V end lost 0 bases, the J end lost 1 base, and 3 bases lay between the germline ends. The CDR3 extends over 13 amino acids. The CDR3 region is CASSYSVNYGYTF. The CDR3 DNA follows: TGTGCCAGCAGTTACTCGGTTAACTATGGCTACACCTTC.

The gene calls are TRBV5-6 and TRBJ1-2; D remains ambiguous. Germline V gene data show CDR1 as SGHDT and CDR2 as YYEEEE. The CDR3 covers 15 residues. The V end was cut by 0 bases, the J end by 0 bases, with 9 bases between. The CDR3 coding sequence is TGTGCCAGCAGCTTGGGCACAGTAGCTAACTATGGCTACACCTTC. Its protein product is CASSLGTVANYGYTF.

The rearrangement links TRBV6-6 to TRBJ1-2; 11 nucleotides match TRBD1. This CDR3 comprises 15 residues. The trim removed 3 bases at V and 8 bases at J, leaving 8 bases unmatched. CDR1 is MNHNY and CDR2 is SVGAGI in the germline V gene (reference sequence). CDR3 sequence reads: CASSYSGQGAQGYTF. The CDR3 DNA sequence: TGTGCCAGCAGTTATTCAGGACAGGGGGCGCAAGGCTACACCTTC.